Described below is a single TCR beta chain sequence and its context. One entry per CDR3 protein, called by TCRdb with MiXCR from the reads. The sample shows roughly 100,000 distinct CDR3 sequences, 16% of them seen only once. The CDR3 is made up of 15 amino acids. Trimming shortened V by 3 bases and J by 0 bases, and 6 bases separated the two germline ends. CDR1 is SGHAT and CDR2 is FQNNGV in the germline V gene. This sample was taken from a study of T cell repertoires in cytomegalovirus infection. J is TRBJ2-6 and V is TRBV11-2; D is ambiguous. Sequenced: PBMCs. This receptor was taken from a human donor in good health (CMV status not recorded). Some clones in this sample may be carry-over from other donors' samples. As DNA, the CDR3 is TGTGCCAGCAGCTTTAAGGCCTCTGGGGCCAACGTCCTGACTTTC. The encoded protein is CASSFKASGANVLTF.